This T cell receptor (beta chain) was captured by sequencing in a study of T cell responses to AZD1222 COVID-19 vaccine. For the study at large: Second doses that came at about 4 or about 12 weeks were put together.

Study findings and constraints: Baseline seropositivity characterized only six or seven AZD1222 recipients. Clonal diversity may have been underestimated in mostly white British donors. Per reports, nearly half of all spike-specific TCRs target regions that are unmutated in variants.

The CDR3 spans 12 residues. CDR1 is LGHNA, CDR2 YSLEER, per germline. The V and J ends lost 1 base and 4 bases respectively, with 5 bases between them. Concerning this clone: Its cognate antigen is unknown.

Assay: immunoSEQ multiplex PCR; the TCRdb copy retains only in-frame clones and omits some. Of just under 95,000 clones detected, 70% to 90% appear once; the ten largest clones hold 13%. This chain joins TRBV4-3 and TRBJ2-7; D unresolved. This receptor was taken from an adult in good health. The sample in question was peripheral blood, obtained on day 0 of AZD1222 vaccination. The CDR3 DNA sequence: TGCGCCAGCAGCCAAGGAGAGTACGAGCAGTACTTC. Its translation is CASSQGEYEQYF.